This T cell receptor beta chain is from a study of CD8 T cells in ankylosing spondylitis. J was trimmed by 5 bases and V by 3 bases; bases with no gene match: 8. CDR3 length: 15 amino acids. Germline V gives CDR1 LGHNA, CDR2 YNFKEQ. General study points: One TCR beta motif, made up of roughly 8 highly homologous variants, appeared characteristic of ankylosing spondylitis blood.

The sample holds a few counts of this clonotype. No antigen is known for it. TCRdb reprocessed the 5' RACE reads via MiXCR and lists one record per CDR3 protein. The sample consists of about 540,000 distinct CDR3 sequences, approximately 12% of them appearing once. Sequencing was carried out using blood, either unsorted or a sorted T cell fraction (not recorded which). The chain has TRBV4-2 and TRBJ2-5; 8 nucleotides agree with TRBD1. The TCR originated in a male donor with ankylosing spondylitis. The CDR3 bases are TGTGCCAGCAGCCACGCGGACAGGGATGTCGAGACCCAGTACTTC. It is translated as CASSHADRDVETQYF.